This T cell receptor beta chain was found in a study of T cells in Graves' hyperthyroidism and ophthalmopathy (dated by TCRdb to between 2018 and 2020). Context from the whole study: Peripheral blood samples were taken at initial diagnosis, before any treatment was given. To identify TCR V-J signatures that set the groups apart, the researchers used a discovery cohort of 100 patients, made up of under 50 with Graves' ophthalmopathy and some 56 with stable Graves' hyperthyroidism. Prospective prediction of ophthalmopathy was tested in an independent validation cohort consisting of about 20 hyperthyroidism patients and 15 to 17 patients who later progressed to ophthalmopathy. The approximately 95 discovery patients were divided at random into training and test sets in a 7:3 ratio. Thyroid tissue and blood T-cell repertoires from about six Graves' hyperthyroidism patients were also compared in the study. Once sampling was done, hyperthyroidism patients were given methimazole at a starting dose of 30 mg daily, whereas ophthalmopathy patients were given high-dose intravenous methylprednisolone. TCR Vbeta CDR3 sequencing of 120 to 150 peripheral blood samples (under 45 ophthalmopathy, under 80 hyperthyroidism and roughly 17 progressor patients) is reported in the paper.

Comment on this clonotype: Which antigen it targets is not known. Per-nucleotide qualities are absent, and no much larger clonotype sits a single base away.

What the work shows at the level of the full study, not this receptor alone: In cross-validation, a model built on a 13 V-J signature told ophthalmopathy apart from stable hyperthyroidism with over 85% sensitivity and 81% to 82% specificity, and in testing the same model reached 80%/75%. Sample size was not statistically predetermined, and investigators were not blinded to group allocation. Most expanded thyroid clonotypes (frequency above 0.001) were also detected in blood, suggesting blood repertoires may reflect thyroid immune responses. In validation, the model predicted progression to ophthalmopathy a median of around 6.5 months before onset, with roughly 70% sensitivity and about 75% specificity.

TCR beta CDR3 regions were amplified from RNA transcripts. The first round of RT-PCR for the TCR CDR3 was performed with the HTBI primer set and the Qiagen OneStep RT-PCR kit. Libraries were constructed in a second round of multiplex PCR, after which size selection and purification were performed. Libraries were sequenced paired-end with 100 bp reads on an Illumina HiSeq2000. Regarding the original processing steps: SOAPnuke was used to process the raw data, throwing out any read that contained adapters or uncalled bases, had a mean Phred below 15, or lacked an exact constant-primer or identifier match. COPE v1.2.5 was used to merge the high-quality paired reads, and each unique nucleotide sequence was defined as a clonotype. Clonotypes were aligned to IMGT TRBV, TRBD and TRBJ reference segments using MiTCR v1.1. The analysis included only V-J combinations with a frequency above 0.0001, which together covered 99.2% of the repertoires. A TCS score was defined as the ratio of F50 (clonal expansion) to E x V (chaos), with BLOSUM62-based TCRdist applied between CDR3 peptides within each V-J. Welch's t-statistics and random forest reduced fewer than 550 V-J features to under 15, which were used in a naive Bayes classifier (R e1071). TCRdb ran its own pipeline on the public reads, namely fastp trimming at Q25 and MiXCR clone calling, and kept in-frame beta chains. For every CDR3 protein sequence, its rows merge into one entry that carries the most common genes and DNA. The V and J calls shown here were made by TCRdb, not taken from the authors' results. In all, the sample holds under 400,000 distinct CDR3 sequences, and roughly 17% of those were seen once. The top ten hold roughly a third of the sample.

Stable Graves' hyperthyroidism was defined as the absence of progression to ophthalmopathy over 18 months of follow-up. The hyperthyroidism patients were between 18 and 65 years old and newly diagnosed, with a disease duration of less than 2 months. The study excluded patients with uncontrolled infections, other autoimmune diseases, pregnancy or lactation. Diagnoses were based on clinical symptoms, serum thyroxine and TRAb, thyroid ultrasound and orbital computed tomography. PBMCs were isolated from 7.5 to 10 ml of fresh peripheral blood by Ficoll-Paque density gradient centrifugation. Trizol reagent was used to extract total RNA, and RNA quality was then checked on an Agilent 2100 Bioanalyzer. Trimmed from V: 3 bases; trimmed from J: 6 bases; junction bases lacking a gene match: 3. The CDR3 runs 14 amino acids, cysteine and phenylalanine included. The CDR3 DNA has 42 bases and is translated from base 1. Sequences KGHSH (CDR1) and LQKENI (CDR2) are obtained from the germline V gene.

The TCR originated in a young man with Graves' hyperthyroidism. Recombination connected TRBV18 to TRBJ2-1; 9 middle bases align to TRBD1. What was sequenced was blood. Here is the DNA: TGTGCCAGCTCACCGGAGACAGGGGGCAATGAGCAGTTCTTC. It codes for CASSPETGGNEQFF.